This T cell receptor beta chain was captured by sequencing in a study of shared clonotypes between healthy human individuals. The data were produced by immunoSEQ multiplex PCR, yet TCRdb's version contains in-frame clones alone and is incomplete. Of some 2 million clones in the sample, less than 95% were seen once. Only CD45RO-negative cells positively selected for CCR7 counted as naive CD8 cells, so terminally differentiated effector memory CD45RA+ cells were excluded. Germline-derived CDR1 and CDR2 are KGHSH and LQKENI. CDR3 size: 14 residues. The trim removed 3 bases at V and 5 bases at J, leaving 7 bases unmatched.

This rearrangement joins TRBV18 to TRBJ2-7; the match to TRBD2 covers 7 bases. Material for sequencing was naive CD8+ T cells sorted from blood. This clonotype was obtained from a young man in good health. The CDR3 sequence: CASSPNGGSDEQYF. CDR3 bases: TGTGCCAGCTCACCTAATGGCGGGAGTGACGAGCAGTACTTC. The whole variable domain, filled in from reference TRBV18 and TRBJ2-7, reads NAGVMQNPRHLVRRRGQEARLRCSPMKGHSHVYWYRQLPEEGLKFMVYLQKENIIDESGMPKERFSAEFPKEGPSILRIQQVVRGDSAAYFCASSPNGGSDEQYFGPGTRLTVT.